This T cell receptor beta chain stems from a study of tumor-infiltrating lymphocytes in primary liver carcinoma. The blood RNA (from unsorted whole blood) was obtained, and germline DNA was also extracted. The authors collected around 4.3 milliliters of peripheral blood before surgery. The V end lost 4 bases, the J end lost 9 bases, and 19 bases lay between the germline ends. The CDR3 sequence is 15 residues long. With around 500 ng total RNA as template and a constant-region primer, TCR beta cDNA was made. Slightly modified ARM-PCR served as the procedure for the TCR beta libraries. These libraries came from three rounds of nested multiplex PCR. It was with TRBV1-TRBV30 forward primers and a C-beta reverse primer that the first two PCR rounds were run, at 10 to 11 cycles each. Each CDR3 protein is one row after TCRdb ran MiXCR on the multiplex PCR reads. This sample carries 180,000 or so distinct CDR3 sequences, about 60% of them seen once, and the ten largest clones take 65% to 80%.

The receptor was derived from a middle-aged man with primary liver carcinoma and hepatitis B virus infection. The sequencing sample was made of peripheral blood. This chain links TRBV12-3 or TRBV12-4 with TRBJ2-1, with D perhaps TRBD1 or TRBD2 (6 bases each). CDR3 DNA sequence: TGTGCCAGCAGTTCGTTTTCCGGGGGACAAGCTGAGCAGTTCTTC. Its translation is CASSSFSGGQAEQFF.